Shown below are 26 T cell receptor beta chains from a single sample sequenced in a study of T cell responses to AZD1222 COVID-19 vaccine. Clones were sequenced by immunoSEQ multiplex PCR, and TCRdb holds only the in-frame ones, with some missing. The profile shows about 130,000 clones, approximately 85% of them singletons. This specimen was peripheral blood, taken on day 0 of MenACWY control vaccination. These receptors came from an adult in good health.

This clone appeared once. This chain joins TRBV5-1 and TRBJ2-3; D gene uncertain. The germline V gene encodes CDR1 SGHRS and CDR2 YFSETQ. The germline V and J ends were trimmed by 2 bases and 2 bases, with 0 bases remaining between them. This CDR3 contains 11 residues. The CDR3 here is CASSFTDTQYF. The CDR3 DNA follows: TGCGCCAGCAGCTTCACAGATACGCAGTATTTT.

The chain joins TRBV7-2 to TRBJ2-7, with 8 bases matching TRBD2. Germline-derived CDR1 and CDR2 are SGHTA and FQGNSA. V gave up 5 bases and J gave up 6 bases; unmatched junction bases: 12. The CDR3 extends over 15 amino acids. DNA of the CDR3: TGTGCCAGCAGCGGGGGAACGAAGCTAGCGGGCGAGCAGTACTTC. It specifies CASSGGTKLAGEQYF.

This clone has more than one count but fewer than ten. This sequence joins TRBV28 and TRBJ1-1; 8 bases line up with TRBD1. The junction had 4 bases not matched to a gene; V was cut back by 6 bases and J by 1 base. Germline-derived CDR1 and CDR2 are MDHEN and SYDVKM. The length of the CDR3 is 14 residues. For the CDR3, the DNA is TGTGCCAGCAGCCCAGGGGGCGCGAACACTGAAGCTTTCTTT. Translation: CASSPGGANTEAFF.

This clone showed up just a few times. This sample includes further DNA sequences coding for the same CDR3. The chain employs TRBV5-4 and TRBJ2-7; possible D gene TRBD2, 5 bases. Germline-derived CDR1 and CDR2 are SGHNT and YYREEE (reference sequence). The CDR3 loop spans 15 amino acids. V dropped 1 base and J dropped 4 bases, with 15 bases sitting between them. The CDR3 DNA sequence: TGTGCCAGCAGCTTGAGGTTAGCGAGCAGTTACGAGCAGTACTTC. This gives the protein CASSLRLASSYEQYF. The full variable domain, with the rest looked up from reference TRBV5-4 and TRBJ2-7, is ETGVTQSPTHLIKTRGQQVTLRCSSQSGHNTVSWYQQALGQGPQFIFQYYREEENGRGNFPPRFSGLQFPNYSSELNVNALELDDSALYLCASSLRLASSYEQYFGPGTRLTVT.

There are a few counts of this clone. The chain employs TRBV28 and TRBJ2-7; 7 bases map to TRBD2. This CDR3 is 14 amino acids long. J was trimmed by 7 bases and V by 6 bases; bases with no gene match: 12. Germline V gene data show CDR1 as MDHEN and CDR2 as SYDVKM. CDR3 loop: CASRQGAGVREQYF. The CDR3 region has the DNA TGTGCCAGCAGACAAGGTGCGGGAGTAAGGGAGCAGTACTTC.

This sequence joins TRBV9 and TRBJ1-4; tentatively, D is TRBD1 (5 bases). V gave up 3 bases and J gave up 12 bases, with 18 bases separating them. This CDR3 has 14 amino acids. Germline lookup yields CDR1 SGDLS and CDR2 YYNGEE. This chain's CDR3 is CASSARDRGGELFF. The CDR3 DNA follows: TGTGCCAGCAGCGCGAGGGATAGGGGTGGGGAACTGTTTTTT.

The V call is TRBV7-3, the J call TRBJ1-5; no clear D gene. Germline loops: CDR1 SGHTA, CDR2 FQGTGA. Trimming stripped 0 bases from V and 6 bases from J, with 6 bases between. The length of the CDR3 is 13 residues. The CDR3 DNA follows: TGTGCCAGCAGCTTAACCCGGGGTCAGCCCCAGCATTTT. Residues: CASSLTRGQPQHF.

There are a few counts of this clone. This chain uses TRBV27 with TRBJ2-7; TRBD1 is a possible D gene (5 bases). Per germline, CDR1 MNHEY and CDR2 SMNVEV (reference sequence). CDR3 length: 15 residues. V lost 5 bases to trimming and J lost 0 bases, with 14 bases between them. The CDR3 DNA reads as TGTGCCAGCAGTCTAAAGGACAAACCCTCCTACGAGCAGTACTTC. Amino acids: CASSLKDKPSYEQYF.

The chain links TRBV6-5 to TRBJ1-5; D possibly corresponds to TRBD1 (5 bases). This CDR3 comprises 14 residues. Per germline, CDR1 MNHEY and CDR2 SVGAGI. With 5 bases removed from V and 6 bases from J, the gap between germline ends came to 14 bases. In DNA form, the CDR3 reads TGTGCCAGCAGTCACAACGCAGGGATTCAGCCCCAGCATTTT. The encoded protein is CASSHNAGIQPQHF.

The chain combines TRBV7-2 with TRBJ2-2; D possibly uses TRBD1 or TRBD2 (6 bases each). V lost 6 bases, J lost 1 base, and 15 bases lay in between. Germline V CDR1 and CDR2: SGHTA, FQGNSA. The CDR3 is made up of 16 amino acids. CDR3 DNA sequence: TGTGCCAGCAGACCTGTGGGGGGCCGGAACACCGGGGAGCTGTTTTTT. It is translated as CASRPVGGRNTGELFF.

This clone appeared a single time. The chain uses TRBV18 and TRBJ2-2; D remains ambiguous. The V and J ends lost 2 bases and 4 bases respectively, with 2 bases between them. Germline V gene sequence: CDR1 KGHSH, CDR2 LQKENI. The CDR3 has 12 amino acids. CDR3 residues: CASSPSTGELFF. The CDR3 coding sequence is TGTGCCAGCTCACCAAGCACCGGGGAGCTGTTTTTT.

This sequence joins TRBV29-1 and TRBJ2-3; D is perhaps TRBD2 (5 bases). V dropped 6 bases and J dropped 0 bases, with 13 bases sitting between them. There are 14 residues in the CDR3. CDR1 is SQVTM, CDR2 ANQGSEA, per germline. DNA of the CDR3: TGCAGCGTAGTCCAACGGGATAGCACAGATACGCAGTATTTT. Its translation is CSVVQRDSTDTQYF.

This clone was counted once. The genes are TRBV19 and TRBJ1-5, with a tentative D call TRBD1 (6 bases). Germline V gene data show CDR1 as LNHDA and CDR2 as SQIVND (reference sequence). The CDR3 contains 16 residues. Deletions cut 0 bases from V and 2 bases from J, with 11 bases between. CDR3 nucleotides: TGTGCCAGTAGTATAGATGGGGGGCGAGGCAATCAGCCCCAGCATTTT. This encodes CASSIDGGRGNQPQHF.

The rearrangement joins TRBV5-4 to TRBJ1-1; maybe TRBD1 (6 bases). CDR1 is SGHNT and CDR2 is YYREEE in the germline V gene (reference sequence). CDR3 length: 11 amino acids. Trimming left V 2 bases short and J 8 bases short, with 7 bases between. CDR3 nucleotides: TGTGCCAGCAGCTTAGGACAGGAAGCTTTCTTT. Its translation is CASSLGQEAFF.

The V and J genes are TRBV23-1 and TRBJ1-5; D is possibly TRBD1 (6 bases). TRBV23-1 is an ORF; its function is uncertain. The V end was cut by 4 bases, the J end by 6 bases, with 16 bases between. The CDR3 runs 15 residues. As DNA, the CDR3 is TGCGCCAGCAGTCGCAATACAGGGACTAGTCAGCCCCAGCATTTT. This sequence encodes CASSRNTGTSQPQHF.

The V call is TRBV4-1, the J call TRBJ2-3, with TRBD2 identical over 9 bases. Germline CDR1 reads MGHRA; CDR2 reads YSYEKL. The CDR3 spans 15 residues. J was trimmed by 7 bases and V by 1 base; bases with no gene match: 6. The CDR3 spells CASSQGWTSENTQYF. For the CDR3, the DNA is TGCGCCAGCAGCCAAGGATGGACTAGCGAAAATACGCAGTATTTT.

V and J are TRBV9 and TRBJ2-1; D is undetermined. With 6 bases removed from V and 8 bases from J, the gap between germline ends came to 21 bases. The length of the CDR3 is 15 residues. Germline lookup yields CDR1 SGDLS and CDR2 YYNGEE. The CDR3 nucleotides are TGTGCCAGCAACCTCATGGACCAACCGGGTCATGAGCAGTTCTTC. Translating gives CASNLMDQPGHEQFF.

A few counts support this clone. This CDR3 is CASSSQGLMNTEAFF. The CDR3 nucleotides read TGTGCCAGCAGCTCACAGGGGCTCATGAACACTGAAGCTTTCTTT. V is TRBV7-9 and J is TRBJ1-1; 7 nucleotides line up with TRBD1. This CDR3 comprises 15 residues. Trimming removed 4 bases from V and 0 bases from J; junction bases left unmatched: 5. Germline CDR1 and CDR2: SEHNR and FQNEAQ (reference sequence).

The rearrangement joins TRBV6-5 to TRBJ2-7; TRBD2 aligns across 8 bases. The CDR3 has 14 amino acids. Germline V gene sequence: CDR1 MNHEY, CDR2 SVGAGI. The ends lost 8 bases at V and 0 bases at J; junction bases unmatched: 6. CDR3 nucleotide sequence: TGTGCCAGCCGATCGGGGGGGAGCTCCTACGAGCAGTACTTC. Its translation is CASRSGGSSYEQYF.

The CDR3 reads CASRESGRGETQYF. For the CDR3, the DNA is TGTGCCAGCAGGGAAAGCGGGAGAGGCGAGACCCAGTACTTC. The chain carries TRBV5-6 and TRBJ2-5; TRBD2 agrees at 8 bases. Germline lookup yields CDR1 SGHDT and CDR2 YYEEEE. This CDR3 has 14 residues. Trimming cost V 5 bases and J 5 bases; bases outside gene matches: 8.

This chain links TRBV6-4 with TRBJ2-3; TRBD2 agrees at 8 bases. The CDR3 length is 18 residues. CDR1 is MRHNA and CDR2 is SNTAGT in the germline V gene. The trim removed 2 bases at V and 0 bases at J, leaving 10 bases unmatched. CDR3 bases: TGTGCCAGCAGTGACCCGGGGCCACTAGCGGTTAGCACAGATACGCAGTATTTT. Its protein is CASSDPGPLAVSTDTQYF.

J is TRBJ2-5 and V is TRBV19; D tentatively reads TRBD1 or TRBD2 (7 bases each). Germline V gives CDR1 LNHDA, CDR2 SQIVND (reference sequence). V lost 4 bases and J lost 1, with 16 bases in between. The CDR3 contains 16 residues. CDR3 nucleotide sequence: TGTGCCAGTAGTAAGGGGGCGGGAGTTGGCCAAGAGACCCAGTACTTC. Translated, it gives CASSKGAGVGQETQYF.

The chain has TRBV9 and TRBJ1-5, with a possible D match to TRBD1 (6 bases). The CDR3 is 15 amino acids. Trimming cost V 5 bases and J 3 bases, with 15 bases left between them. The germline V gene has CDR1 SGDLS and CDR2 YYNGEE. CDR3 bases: TGTGCCAGCAGTGAACAGGGCCTCTTCAATCAGCCCCAGCATTTT. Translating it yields CASSEQGLFNQPQHF.

In nucleotides, the CDR3 is TGCGCCAGCAGGGAAACAGGGAATACTGAAGCTTTCTTT. This codes for CASRETGNTEAFF. The chain carries TRBV10-2 and TRBJ1-1; tentative D call: TRBD1 (6 bases). The CDR3 has 13 residues. Trimming took off 6 bases at V and 5 bases at J, with 13 bases between the two ends. CDR1 is WSHSY, CDR2 SAAADI, per germline.

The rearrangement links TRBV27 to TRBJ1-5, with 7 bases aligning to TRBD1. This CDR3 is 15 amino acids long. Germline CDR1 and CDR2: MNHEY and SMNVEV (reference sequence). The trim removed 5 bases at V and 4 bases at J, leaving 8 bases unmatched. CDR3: CASSQGQTDNQPQHF. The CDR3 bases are TGTGCCAGCAGTCAGGGACAGACAGATAATCAGCCCCAGCATTTT.

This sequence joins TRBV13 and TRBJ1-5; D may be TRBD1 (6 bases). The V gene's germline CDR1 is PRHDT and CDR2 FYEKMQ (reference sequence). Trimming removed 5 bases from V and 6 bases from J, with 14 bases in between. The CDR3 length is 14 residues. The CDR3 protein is CASSVGTRGQPQHF. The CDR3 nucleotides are TGTGCCAGCAGCGTCGGGACACGGGGTCAGCCCCAGCATTTT.